A selection of T cell receptor beta chains follows, all from one sample in a study of blood T cell repertoires in COVID-19. Repertoires were generated with immunoSEQ multiplex PCR, while TCRdb's copy carries only in-frame clones and drops some. The table has 180,000 or so clones, approximately 80% seen once. Specimen: PBMCs or T cells enriched from blood (not recorded which). The receptor set was obtained from a middle-aged man who had recovered from COVID-19. Each CDR3 is given with its conserved first and last residue. D genes are given only for firm matches. Not all rows give a size; the values are once, few, many and, for expanded clones, a class.

>TRBJ2-5|-|TRBD1|TRBV6-2/TRBV6-3
CASSYGTEETQYF
TGTGCCAGCAGTTACGGGACAGAAGAGACCCAGTACTTC
>TRBJ2-7|-|TRBD2|TRBV19
CASQTSGRPTYEQYF
TGTGCCAGCCAAACTAGCGGGAGGCCCACCTACGAGCAGTACTTC
>TRBJ2-3|-|-|TRBV5-5
CASSLEQLTDTQYF
TGTGCCAGCAGCTTGGAACAGCTCACAGATACGCAGTATTTT
>TRBJ1-5|-|TRBD1|TRBV6-1
CASRAPTGTAYNQPQHF
TGTGCCAGCCGTGCGCCTACCGGGACAGCTTACAATCAGCCCCAGCATTTT
>TRBJ2-5|-|-|TRBV7-9
CASSADTGNQETQYF
TGTGCCAGCAGCGCCGATACAGGGAACCAAGAGACCCAGTACTTC
>TRBJ2-5|-|TRBD1|TRBV28
CASSTRTGALETQYF
TGTGCCAGCAGTACCCGGACAGGGGCACTGGAGACCCAGTACTTC
>TRBJ1-2|-|-|TRBV7-8
CASSLEDSRAGGYTF
TGTGCCAGCAGCTTAGAGGACTCAAGGGCGGGGGGCTACACCTTC
>TRBJ1-1|-|-|TRBV5-4
CASSLGRSGGAEAFF
TGTGCCAGCAGCTTGGGACGCTCGGGGGGAGCTGAAGCTTTCTTT
>TRBJ2-2|-|-|TRBV10-1
CASRELTNTGELFF
TGCGCCAGCAGGGAGCTTACGAACACCGGGGAGCTGTTTTTT
>TRBJ2-7|-|-|TRBV21-1
CASSKLRGCHPYEQYF
TGTGCCAGCAGCAAACTCAGAGGATGCCACCCCTACGAGCAGTACTTC
>TRBJ2-1|-|-|TRBV12-3/TRBV12-4
CASNGAYNEQFF
TGTGCCAGCAATGGAGCCTACAATGAGCAGTTCTTC
>TRBJ2-7|-|-|TRBV18
CASSPRGLEEQYF
TGTGCCAGCTCACCTAGAGGCCTAGAGGAGCAGTACTTC
>TRBJ2-7|-|TRBD2|TRBV14
CASSQGLTGGIYEQYF
TGTGCCAGCAGCCAAGGTTTAACGGGAGGTATATACGAGCAGTACTTC
>TRBJ2-5|-|TRBD2|TRBV9
CASSVGGEGTQYF
TGTGCCAGCAGCGTGGGCGGGGAGGGGACCCAGTACTTC
>TRBJ2-7|-|TRBD2|TRBV7-2
CASSPSGSYEQYF
TGTGCCAGCAGCCCTAGCGGGAGCTACGAGCAGTACTTC
>TRBJ2-5|-|TRBD1|TRBV14
CASSQDIWTGVTQETQYF
TGTGCCAGCAGCCAAGATATCTGGACAGGGGTAACCCAAGAGACCCAGTACTTC
>TRBJ2-3|-|TRBD1|TRBV7-3
CASSQSTGASTDTQYF
TGTGCCAGCAGTCAAAGTACAGGGGCAAGCACAGATACGCAGTATTTT
>TRBJ1-2|few|-|TRBV28
CASLGFLDYTF
TGTGCCAGCCTCGGTTTTCTCGACTACACCTTC
>TRBJ2-3|-|TRBD1|TRBV6-6
CASNRDRGTDTQYF
TGTGCCAGCAATAGGGACAGAGGCACAGATACGCAGTATTTT
>TRBJ2-1|few|TRBD2|TRBV28
CASSFSGAGGTNEQFF
TGTGCCAGCAGTTTCTCAGGAGCGGGAGGTACCAATGAGCAGTTCTTC
>TRBJ1-6|-|-|TRBV19
CASSRQEDSPLHF
TGTGCCAGTAGTCGACAGGAGGATTCACCCCTCCACTTT
>TRBJ2-2|-|TRBD2|TRBV7-8
CASSFALAGGQLSGELFF
TGTGCCAGCAGCTTTGCACTAGCGGGAGGCCAATTAAGTGGGGAGCTGTTTTTT